This T cell receptor (beta chain) emerged from a study of somatic mutations in cytotoxic T cells in rheumatoid arthritis. Germline CDR1 is WSHSY and CDR2 is SAAADI. This CDR3 comprises 14 residues. With 4 bases removed from V and 6 bases from J, the gap between germline ends came to 10 bases. Assay: immunoSEQ multiplex PCR; the TCRdb copy retains only in-frame clones and omits some. Among 14,000 or so clones listed, about 77% were seen once. The receptor was derived from an adult with rheumatoid arthritis. Sequences were obtained from CD8+ T cells sorted from blood. The gene calls are TRBV10-2 and TRBJ1-6, with D hard to call. CDR3 DNA: TGCGCCAGCAGTGGACTTGTCGGTAATTCACCCCTCCACTTT. It encodes CASSGLVGNSPLHF.